Listed here are 23 T cell receptor beta chains from one sample, sequenced in a study of CD8 T cells in ankylosing spondylitis. TCRdb recomputed calls from the 5' RACE reads with MiXCR, one row per CDR3 protein. The sample lists about 35,000 distinct CDR3 sequences; under 13% were seen once. The specimen sequenced was blood, either unsorted or a sorted T cell fraction (not recorded which). The receptors derive from a male donor with ankylosing spondylitis or in good health (not recorded which).

This clonotype has ten or more counts. The chain links TRBV6-2 or TRBV6-3 to TRBJ2-5, with D tentatively TRBD1 or TRBD2 (6 bases each). Trimming left V 5 bases short and J 4 bases short, with 11 bases between. Germline-derived CDR1 and CDR2 are MNHEY and SVGEGT. CDR3 length: 13 residues. The CDR3 bases are TGTGCCAGCAGTCGGGAGACAGGAGAGACCCAGTACTTC. Translation: CASSRETGETQYF.

This clonotype was recorded a few times. V and J are TRBV27 and TRBJ2-7; 10 bases map to TRBD1. Germline CDR1 is MNHEY and CDR2 is SMNVEV (reference sequence). The trim removed 6 bases at V and 3 bases at J, leaving 8 bases unmatched. The CDR3 contains 15 residues. The CDR3: CASSLGQGEIYEQYF. CDR3 sequence (DNA): TGTGCCAGCAGCCTCGGACAGGGGGAGATCTACGAGCAGTACTTC.

At least ten counts were recorded for this clonotype. CDR3 DNA sequence: TGCGCCAGCAGCTCACCAGGGGCGGTTGGCTACACCTTC. This gives the protein CASSSPGAVGYTF. This chain connects TRBV5-1 to TRBJ1-2, with D perhaps TRBD1 (6 bases). This CDR3 has 13 residues. Germline V gene data show CDR1 as SGHRS and CDR2 as YFSETQ. V was clipped by 3 bases and J by 7 bases, with 13 bases between them. Supplemented by reference TRBV5-1 and TRBJ1-2, the full variable domain reads KAGVTQTPRYLIKTRGQQVTLSCSPISGHRSVSWYQQTPGQGLQFLFEYFSETQRNKGNFPGRFSGRQFSNSRSEMNVSTLELGDSALYLCASSSPGAVGYTFGSGTRLTVV.

This clonotype was counted many times. The chain links TRBV5-1 to TRBJ1-1; 7 bases map to TRBD1. Trimming took 3 bases from V and 5 from J; bases not matched to a gene: 16. The germline gives CDR1 SGHRS, CDR2 YFSETQ. CDR3 length: 17 amino acids. The CDR3 reads CASSSGQEYSLGTEAFF. The CDR3 bases are TGCGCCAGCAGCTCAGGACAGGAGTACAGCTTGGGGACTGAAGCTTTCTTT.

This clonotype has ten or more counts. V gene TRBV4-3 combines with J gene TRBJ1-4; tentative D call: TRBD1 (5 bases). From germline, CDR1 is LGHNA and CDR2 YSLEER. The CDR3 spans 15 residues. V dropped 0 bases and J dropped 7 bases, with 12 bases sitting between them. The CDR3 nucleotides read TGCGCCAGCAGCCAAGATGCGGGGGAATCTGAAAAACTGTTTTTT. As protein: CASSQDAGESEKLFF.

This clonotype appeared many times. V usage is TRBV7-2 and J usage is TRBJ2-1, with TRBD2 as a possible D gene (6 bases). Germline V CDR1 and CDR2: SGHTA, FQGNSA. Trimming left V 5 bases short and J 4 bases short, with 15 bases between. The CDR3 is 15 residues long. In DNA form, the CDR3 reads TGTGCCAGCAGCCGGCTCTGGGGGGAGTACAATGAGCAGTTCTTC. This gives the protein CASSRLWGEYNEQFF.

This clonotype was seen many times. The chain recombines TRBV5-1 with TRBJ2-2; D possibly corresponds to TRBD1 (6 bases). V lost 3 bases, J lost 6 bases, and 12 bases lay in between. CDR3 size: 14 residues. CDR1 is SGHRS and CDR2 is YFSETQ in the germline V gene. In nucleotides, the CDR3 is TGCGCCAGCAGCTGGACAGTCGGGGCCGGGGAGCTGTTTTTT. This gives the protein CASSWTVGAGELFF.

The table lists this clonotype with many counts. This chain connects TRBV20-1 to TRBJ2-3; the D gene is possibly TRBD2 (6 bases). The CDR3 consists of 16 residues. With 1 base removed from V and 4 bases from J, the gap between germline ends came to 18 bases. The germline gives CDR1 DFQATT, CDR2 SNEGSKA (reference sequence). CDR3 region: CSARGPSEAGADTQYF. The CDR3 coding sequence is TGCAGTGCTAGAGGCCCTAGCGAAGCTGGGGCAGATACGCAGTATTTT.

This clonotype was recorded at least ten times. The chain couples TRBV20-1 to TRBJ2-1; 16 nucleotides agree with TRBD2. Losses at the gene ends were 0 bases for V and 9 bases for J; bases not matched to a gene: 8. This CDR3 contains 17 residues. Germline V gene data show CDR1 as DFQATT and CDR2 as SNEGSKA (reference sequence). The CDR3 loop is CSARDRMGLAGGSEQFF. In nucleotides, the CDR3 is TGCAGTGCTAGAGATAGAATGGGACTAGCGGGAGGGAGTGAGCAGTTCTTC.

This clonotype was found many times. J is TRBJ2-2 and V is TRBV25-1; D ambiguous. V lost 6 bases and J 1 base, leaving 6 bases between the germline ends. From germline, CDR1 is MGHDK and CDR2 SYGVNS. The CDR3 loop spans 13 amino acids. CDR3 residues: CASRLLNTGELFF. DNA of the CDR3: TGTGCCAGCAGACTCCTGAACACCGGGGAGCTGTTTTTT.

This clonotype has at least ten counts. The chain links TRBV5-1 to TRBJ1-6, with D possibly matching TRBD1 (6 bases). CDR3 size: 16 residues. The germline V and J ends were trimmed by 0 bases and 7 bases, with 14 bases remaining between them. Germline CDR1 reads SGHRS; CDR2 reads YFSETQ. CDR3 amino acids: CASSLGSGGTNSPLHF. CDR3 nucleotide sequence: TGCGCCAGCAGCTTGGGAAGTGGGGGGACAAATTCACCCCTCCACTTT.

This clonotype was counted many times. The genes are TRBV27 and TRBJ2-1; D may be TRBD1 or TRBD2 (6 bases each). Trimming stripped 7 bases from V and 8 bases from J, with 18 bases between. CDR1 MNHEY and CDR2 SMNVEV come from the germline V gene (reference sequence). The length of the CDR3 is 14 residues. The CDR3 protein is CASTLGGLGHEQFF. The CDR3 DNA sequence: TGTGCCAGCACTCTAGGGGGACTGGGTCATGAGCAGTTCTTC.

This clonotype showed up many times. The junction departs from germline at one end; a sequencing error may be responsible. The rearrangement joins TRBV7-8 to TRBJ2-1; TRBD1 aligns across 11 bases. This CDR3 comprises 12 residues. Germline V lookup: CDR1 SGHVS, CDR2 FQNEAQ. The CDR3 bases are TGTGCCAGCAGCTTATTTTGGGACAGGGGGGAATTC. This translates into CASSLFWDRGEF.

This clonotype was observed many times. The CDR3 DNA follows: TGTGCCAGCTCACCACAGTCAGGGGACATTCAGTACTTC. As protein: CASSPQSGDIQYF. This sequence joins TRBV18 and TRBJ2-4, with D maybe TRBD1 (6 bases). CDR3 length: 13 residues. Trimming took 1 base from V and 8 from J, leaving 9 bases between them. CDR1 and CDR2 (germline): KGHSH, LQKENI. Full variable domain (remainder filled in from reference TRBV18 and TRBJ2-4): NAGVMQNPRHLVRRRGQEARLRCSPMKGHSHVYWYRQLPEEGLKFMVYLQKENIIDESGMPKERFSAEFPKEGPSILRIQQVVRGDSAAYFCASSPQSGDIQYFGAGTRLSVL.

This clonotype was detected only a few times. The chain links TRBV30 to TRBJ2-2; tentative D call: TRBD1 (6 bases). V was shortened by 0 bases and J by 6 bases, with 11 bases between the two germline ends. The CDR3 extends over 14 amino acids. CDR1 is GTSNPN and CDR2 is SVGIG in the germline V gene (reference sequence). CDR3 region: CAWSVMQGSGELFF. The CDR3 DNA follows: TGTGCCTGGAGTGTTATGCAGGGGTCCGGGGAGCTGTTTTTT.

With respect to this clonotype: A much larger clonotype is one base distant, so this may be a read error. The chain is built from TRBV3-1 and TRBJ1-4; unclear D gene. Trimming stripped 2 bases from V and 0 bases from J, with 16 bases between. Germline CDR1 and CDR2: LGHDT and YNNKEL (reference sequence). CDR3 length: 18 amino acids. This CDR3 reads CASSQSAFLTTTNEKLFF. The CDR3 coding sequence is TGTGCCAGCAGCCAATCCGCTTTTTTGACAACAACTAATGAAAAACTGTTTTTT.

This clonotype was found a few times. The chain couples TRBV20-1 to TRBJ2-1; TRBD2 agrees at 9 bases. Germline CDR1 is DFQATT and CDR2 is SNEGSKA (reference sequence). The CDR3 has 13 residues. The CDR3 coding sequence is TGCAGCCAGGCTAGCGGGACGTACAATGAGCAGTTCTTC. This translates into CSQASGTYNEQFF.

This clonotype was seen ten or more times. This chain joins TRBV5-1 and TRBJ2-4; possibly TRBD1 or TRBD2 for D (6 bases each). Germline CDR1 is SGHRS and CDR2 is YFSETQ. V lost 0 bases and J 1 base, leaving 11 bases between the germline ends. This CDR3 is built from 16 residues. DNA for the CDR3: TGCGCCAGCAGCTTGGATGGAGGGGGGGCCAAAAACATTCAGTACTTC. It is translated as CASSLDGGGAKNIQYF.

This clonotype was detected ten times or more. The CDR3 protein is CASSLGFRTEAFF. The CDR3, as DNA: TGTGCCAGCAGTTTAGGGTTTCGCACTGAAGCTTTCTTT. V gene TRBV28 combines with J gene TRBJ1-1, with D hard to call. The V end was cut by 2 bases, the J end by 4 bases, with 8 bases between. The V gene's germline CDR1 is MDHEN and CDR2 SYDVKM. The CDR3 covers 13 residues.

This clonotype was observed at least ten times. The chain combines TRBV6-2 or TRBV6-3 with TRBJ1-3; the D gene is possibly TRBD1 (5 bases). This CDR3 contains 15 residues. The V and J ends lost 2 bases and 0 bases respectively, with 8 bases between them. Germline assignment: CDR1 MNHEY and CDR2 SVGEGT. In nucleotides, the CDR3 is TGTGCCAGCAGTTACGCGGACAACTCTGGAAACACCATATATTTT. Amino acids: CASSYADNSGNTIYF.

This clonotype was detected many times. The chain links TRBV5-1 to TRBJ1-5; a weak D match, TRBD1 (6 bases). The CDR3 runs 15 residues. V lost 0 bases and J lost 4, with 11 bases in between. Germline assignment: CDR1 SGHRS and CDR2 YFSETQ. CDR3 DNA: TGCGCCAGCAGCTTGGACGGACAGAAAAATCAGCCCCAGCATTTT. It encodes CASSLDGQKNQPQHF. Filled out from reference TRBV5-1 and TRBJ1-5, the complete variable domain reads KAGVTQTPRYLIKTRGQQVTLSCSPISGHRSVSWYQQTPGQGLQFLFEYFSETQRNKGNFPGRFSGRQFSNSRSEMNVSTLELGDSALYLCASSLDGQKNQPQHFGDGTRLSIL.

This sequence joins TRBV7-2 and TRBJ1-5; tentative D call: TRBD1 (5 bases). V lost 3 bases and J 0 bases, leaving 12 bases between the germline ends. The V gene's germline CDR1 is SGHTA and CDR2 FQGNSA. CDR3 length: 16 residues. The CDR3 protein is CASSFTGQYSNQPQHF. As DNA, the CDR3 is TGTGCCAGCAGCTTCACGGGGCAGTATAGCAATCAGCCCCAGCATTTT.

This clonotype was seen at least ten times. The chain couples TRBV5-6 to TRBJ2-7; TRBD1 might be the D (5 bases). From germline, CDR1 is SGHDT and CDR2 YYEEEE. Trimming took 4 bases from V and 3 from J, leaving 17 bases between them. CDR3 length equals 15 residues. The CDR3 spells CASSTTGLQLYEQYF. The CDR3 DNA follows: TGTGCCAGCAGCACCACAGGCTTACAACTCTACGAGCAGTACTTC.